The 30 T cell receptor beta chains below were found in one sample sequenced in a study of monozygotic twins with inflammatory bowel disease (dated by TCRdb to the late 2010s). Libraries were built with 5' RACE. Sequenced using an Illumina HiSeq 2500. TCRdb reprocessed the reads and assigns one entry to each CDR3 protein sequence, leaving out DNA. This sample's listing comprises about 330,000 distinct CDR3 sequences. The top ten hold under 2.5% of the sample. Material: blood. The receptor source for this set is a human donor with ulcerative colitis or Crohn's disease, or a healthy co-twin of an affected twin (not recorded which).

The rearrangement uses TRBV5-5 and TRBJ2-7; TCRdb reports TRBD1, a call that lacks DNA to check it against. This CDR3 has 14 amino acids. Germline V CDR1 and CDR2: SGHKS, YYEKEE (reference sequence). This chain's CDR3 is CAISLGGTPYEQYF.

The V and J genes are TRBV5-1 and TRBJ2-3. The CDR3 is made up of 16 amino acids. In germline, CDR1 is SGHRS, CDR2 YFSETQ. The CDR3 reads CASSLPQNPSTDTQYF.

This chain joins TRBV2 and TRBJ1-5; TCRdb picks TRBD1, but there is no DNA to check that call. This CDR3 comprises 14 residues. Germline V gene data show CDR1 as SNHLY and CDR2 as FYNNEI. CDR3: CASSAGQANQPQHF.

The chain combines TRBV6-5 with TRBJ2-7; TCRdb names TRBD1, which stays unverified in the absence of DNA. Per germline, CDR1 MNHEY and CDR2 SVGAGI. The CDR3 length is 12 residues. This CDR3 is CASSPFAGEQYF.

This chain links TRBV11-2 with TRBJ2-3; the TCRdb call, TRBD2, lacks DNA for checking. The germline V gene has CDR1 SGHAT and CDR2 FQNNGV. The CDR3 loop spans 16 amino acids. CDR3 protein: CASSLGASGNTDTQYF.

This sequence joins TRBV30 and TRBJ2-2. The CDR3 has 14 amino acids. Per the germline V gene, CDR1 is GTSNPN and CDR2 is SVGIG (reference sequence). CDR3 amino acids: CAWRSVGWSGELFF.

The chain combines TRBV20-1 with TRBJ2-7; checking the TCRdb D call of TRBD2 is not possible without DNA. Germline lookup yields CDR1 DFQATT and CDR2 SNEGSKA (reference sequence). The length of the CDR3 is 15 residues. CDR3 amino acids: CSARQDVGLAGAQYF.

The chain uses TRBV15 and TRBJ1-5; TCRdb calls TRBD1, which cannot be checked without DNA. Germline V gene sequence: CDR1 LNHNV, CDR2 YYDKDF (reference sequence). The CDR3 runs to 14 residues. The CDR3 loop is CATSRGDRDQPQHF.

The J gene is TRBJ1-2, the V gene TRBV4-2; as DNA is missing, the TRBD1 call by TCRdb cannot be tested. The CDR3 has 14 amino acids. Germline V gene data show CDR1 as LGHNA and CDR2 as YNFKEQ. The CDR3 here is CASSQIGGAYGYTF.

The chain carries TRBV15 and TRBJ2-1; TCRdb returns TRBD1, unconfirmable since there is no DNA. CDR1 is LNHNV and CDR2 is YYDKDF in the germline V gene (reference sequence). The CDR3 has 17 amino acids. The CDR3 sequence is CATSRDRDRGTSWEQFF.

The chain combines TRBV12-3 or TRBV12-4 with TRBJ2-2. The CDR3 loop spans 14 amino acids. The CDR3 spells CASILAAELGELFF.

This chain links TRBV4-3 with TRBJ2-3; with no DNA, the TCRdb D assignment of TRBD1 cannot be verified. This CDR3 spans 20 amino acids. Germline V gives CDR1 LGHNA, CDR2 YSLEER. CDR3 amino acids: CASSQGQGSFAKRNTDTQYF.

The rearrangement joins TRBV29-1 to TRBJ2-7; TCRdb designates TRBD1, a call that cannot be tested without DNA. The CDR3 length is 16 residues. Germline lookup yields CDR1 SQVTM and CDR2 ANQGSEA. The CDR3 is CSVEEETGGPSYEQYF.

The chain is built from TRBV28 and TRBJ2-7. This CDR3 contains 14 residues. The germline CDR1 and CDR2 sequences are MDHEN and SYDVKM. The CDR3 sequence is CASSFVGYPYEQYF.

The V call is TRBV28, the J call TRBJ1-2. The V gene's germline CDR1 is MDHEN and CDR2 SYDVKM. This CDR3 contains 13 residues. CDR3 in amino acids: CASSSRANYGYTF.

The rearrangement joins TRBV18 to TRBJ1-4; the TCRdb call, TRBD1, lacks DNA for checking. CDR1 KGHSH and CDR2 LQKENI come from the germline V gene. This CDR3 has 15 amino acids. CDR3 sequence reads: CASSPDRDGYEKLFF.

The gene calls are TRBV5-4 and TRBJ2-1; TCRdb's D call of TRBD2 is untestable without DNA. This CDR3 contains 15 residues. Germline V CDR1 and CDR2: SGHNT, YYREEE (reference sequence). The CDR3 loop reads CASSLGGGVYNEQFF.

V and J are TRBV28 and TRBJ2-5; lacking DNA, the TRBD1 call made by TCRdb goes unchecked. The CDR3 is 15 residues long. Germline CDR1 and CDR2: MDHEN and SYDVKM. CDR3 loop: CASSIGLTGLETQYF.

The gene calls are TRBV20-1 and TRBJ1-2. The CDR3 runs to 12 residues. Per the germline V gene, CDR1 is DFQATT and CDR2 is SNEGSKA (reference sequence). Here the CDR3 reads CSATGTNYGYTF.

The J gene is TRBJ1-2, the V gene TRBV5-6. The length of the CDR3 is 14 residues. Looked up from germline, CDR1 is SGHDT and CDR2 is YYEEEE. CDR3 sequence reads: CASSLDRSIYGYTF.

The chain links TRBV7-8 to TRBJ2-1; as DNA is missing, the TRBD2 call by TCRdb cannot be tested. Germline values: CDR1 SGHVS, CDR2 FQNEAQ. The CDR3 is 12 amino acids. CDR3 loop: CASSLTAGAGFF.

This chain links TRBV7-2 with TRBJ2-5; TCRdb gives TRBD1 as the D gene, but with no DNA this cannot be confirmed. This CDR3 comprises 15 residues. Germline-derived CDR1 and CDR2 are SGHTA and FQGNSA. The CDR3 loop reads CASSIPAGPGKTQYF.

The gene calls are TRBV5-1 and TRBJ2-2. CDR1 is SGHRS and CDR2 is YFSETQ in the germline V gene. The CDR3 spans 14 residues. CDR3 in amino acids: CASSAVTNTGELFF.

The CDR3 reads CASSLDSGGTDTQYF. This sequence joins TRBV5-1 and TRBJ2-3; TCRdb returns TRBD2, unconfirmable since there is no DNA. Germline CDR1 SGHRS, CDR2 YFSETQ. The CDR3 contains 15 residues.

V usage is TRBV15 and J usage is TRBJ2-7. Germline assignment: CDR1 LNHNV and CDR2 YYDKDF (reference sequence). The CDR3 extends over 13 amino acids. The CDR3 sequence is CATSRELSYEQYF.

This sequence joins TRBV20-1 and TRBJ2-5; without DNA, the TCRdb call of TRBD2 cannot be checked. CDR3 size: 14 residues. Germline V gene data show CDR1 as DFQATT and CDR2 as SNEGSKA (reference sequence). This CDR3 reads CSAREASVLETQYF.

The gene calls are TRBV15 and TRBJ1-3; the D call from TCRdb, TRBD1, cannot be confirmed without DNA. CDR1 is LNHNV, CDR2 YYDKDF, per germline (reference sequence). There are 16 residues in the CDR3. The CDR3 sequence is CATSRDRDRGLNTIYF.

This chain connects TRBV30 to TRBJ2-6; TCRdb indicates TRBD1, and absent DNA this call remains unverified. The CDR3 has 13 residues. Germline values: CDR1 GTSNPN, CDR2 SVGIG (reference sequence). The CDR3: CAFRSLGANVLTF. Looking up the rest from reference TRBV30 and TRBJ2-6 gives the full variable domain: SQTIHQWPATLVQPVGSPLSLECTVEGTSNPNLYWYRQAAGRGLQLLFYSVGIGQISSEVPQNLSASRPQDRQFILSSKKLLLSDSGFYLCAFRSLGANVLTFGAGSRLTVL.

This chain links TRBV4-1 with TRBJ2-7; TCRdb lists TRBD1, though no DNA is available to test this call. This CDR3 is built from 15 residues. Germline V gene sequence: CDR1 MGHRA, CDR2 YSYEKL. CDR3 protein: CASSQDPGQKYEQYF.

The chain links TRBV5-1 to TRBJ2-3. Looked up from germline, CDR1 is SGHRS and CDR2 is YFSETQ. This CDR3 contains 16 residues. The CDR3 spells CASSLGIRSGTDKQYF.